A single sample gave rise to the 30 T cell receptor beta chains below, sequenced in a study of Ad26.COV2.S vaccination and SARS-CoV-2 variants. The treatment here: approximately 18 received Ad26.COV2.S at low or high dose, single or two shots; several received placebo; per-sample allocation not given. The samples were gathered on day 63 after the first injection of vaccine or placebo. Clones were read by immunoSEQ multiplex PCR, and TCRdb kept only the in-frame ones, dropping some. The sample includes around 340,000 clones, about 88% seen only once; the top ten take about 10%. Material: peripheral blood, obtained in a trial of Ad26.COV2.S vaccine versus placebo. Receptors originate from a person aged 18 to 65 who received the Ad26.COV2.S COVID-19 vaccine or a placebo.

The rearrangement links TRBV7-9 to TRBJ1-2; 8 nucleotides agree with TRBD1. After removal of 6 bases from V and 8 bases from J, the junction contained 5 bases not matched to a gene. The CDR3 is 12 residues long. CDR1 SEHNR and CDR2 FQNEAQ come from the germline V gene (reference sequence). CDR3 sequence: CASRGDRRGYTF. The CDR3 DNA reads TGTGCCAGCAGAGGGGACAGGAGGGGCTACACCTTC.

The rearrangement uses TRBV3-1 (or the pseudogene TRBV3-2) and TRBJ2-1; a weak D match, TRBD2 (7 bases). Trimming shortened V by 4 bases and J by 2 bases, and 15 bases separated the two germline ends. The CDR3 runs to 16 residues. CDR1 is LGHDT, CDR2 YNNKEL, per germline (reference sequence). The CDR3 DNA sequence: TGTGCCAGCAGCCCCGAGGGGGGGCGTACCTACAATGAGCAGTTCTTC. It yields the protein CASSPEGGRTYNEQFF.

The count of this clone is one. The chain joins TRBV19 to TRBJ2-6, with unresolved D. Germline V gives CDR1 LNHDA, CDR2 SQIVND (reference sequence). Trimming took 5 bases from V and 1 from J, leaving 9 bases between them. The CDR3 loop spans 15 amino acids. CDR3 in DNA: TGTGCCAGTAGTCCCCGGTTATCTGGGGCCAACGTCCTGACTTTC. It specifies CASSPRLSGANVLTF.

J is TRBJ2-1 and V is TRBV9; D not resolved. Germline assignment: CDR1 SGDLS and CDR2 YYNGEE. The V and J ends lost 4 bases and 5 bases respectively, with 19 bases between them. The CDR3 extends over 16 amino acids. CDR3 region: CASSNWTDWSHNEQFF. The DNA of the CDR3 is TGTGCCAGCAGCAACTGGACCGATTGGTCCCACAATGAGCAGTTCTTC.

The V gene is TRBV6-1, the J gene TRBJ1-6, with TRBD1 matching over 7 bases. This CDR3 contains 16 residues. V lost 2 bases to trimming and J lost 2 bases; unmatched junction nucleotides: 3. Germline V gene sequence: CDR1 MNHNS, CDR2 SASEGT. CDR3 nucleotide sequence: TGTGCCAGCAGTGAAAGACAGGGCACCTATAATTCACCCCTCCACTTT. Encoded protein: CASSERQGTYNSPLHF.

The chain joins TRBV4-2 to TRBJ1-5, with 8 bases identical to TRBD1. Germline loops: CDR1 LGHNA, CDR2 YNFKEQ. Germline trimming cut 3 bases from V and 5 bases from J; bases unmatched to any gene: 6. This CDR3 region has 15 residues. CDR3 sequence reads: CASSQGDRRYQPQHF. For the CDR3, the DNA is TGTGCCAGCAGCCAGGGGGACAGGAGGTATCAGCCCCAGCATTTT.

The chain links TRBV6-1 to TRBJ2-6; D not certain. The CDR3 contains 15 residues. The germline V and J ends were trimmed by 4 bases and 1 base, with 8 bases remaining between them. Germline V gene sequence: CDR1 MNHNS, CDR2 SASEGT. The CDR3 protein is CASSAGVSGANVLTF. The DNA for the CDR3 is TGTGCCAGCAGTGCTGGGGTTTCTGGGGCCAACGTCCTGACTTTC.

The V gene is TRBV3-1 (or the pseudogene TRBV3-2), the J gene TRBJ1-1; tentatively, D is TRBD1 (5 bases). The V gene lost 0 bases and the J gene lost 8 bases, with 13 bases spanning the gap. The CDR3 runs to 14 residues. Germline V gene sequence: CDR1 LGHDT, CDR2 YNNKEL (reference sequence). The CDR3 DNA sequence: TGTGCCAGCAGCCAAGATATCAGGGCGTACGAAGCTTTCTTT. This translates into CASSQDIRAYEAFF.

CDR3: CASGLDTGDEAKGIQYF. The DNA for the CDR3 is TGTGCTAGTGGTTTGGACACAGGGGACGAGGCGAAAGGCATTCAGTACTTC. This chain joins TRBV12-5 and TRBJ2-4; 7 bases are shared with TRBD1. The length of the CDR3 is 17 residues. Losses at the gene ends were 1 base for V and 9 bases for J; bases not matched to a gene: 15. CDR1 LGHNT and CDR2 FRNRAP come from the germline V gene.

The chain has TRBV9 and TRBJ2-1, with no clear D. V was trimmed by 1 base and J by 4 bases, leaving 9 bases between them. This CDR3 is 14 amino acids long. Germline V gene lookup returns CDR1 SGDLS and CDR2 YYNGEE. DNA of the CDR3: TGTGCCAGCAGCGTAACGTCCACTTACAATGAGCAGTTCTTC. It codes for CASSVTSTYNEQFF.

The V and J genes are TRBV10-1 and TRBJ2-7; 8 bases match TRBD1. Per the germline V gene, CDR1 is WNHNN and CDR2 is SYGVQD (reference sequence). The length of the CDR3 is 14 residues. With 7 bases clipped from V and 2 bases from J, the junction kept 7 bases outside the gene matches. The CDR3 sequence is CASTGTGLTYEQYF. CDR3 coding DNA: TGCGCCAGCACCGGGACAGGCCTAACCTACGAGCAGTACTTC.

V usage is TRBV7-2 and J usage is TRBJ2-1, with D perhaps given as TRBD1 or TRBD2 (6 bases each). Germline loops: CDR1 SGHTA, CDR2 FQGNSA. V gave up 6 bases and J gave up 9 bases, with 12 bases separating them. This CDR3 spans 12 amino acids. CDR3 DNA: TGTGCCAGCAGGGGGGGCCCCGGTGAGCAGTTCTTC. Translated, it gives CASRGGPGEQFF.

The rearrangement links TRBV19 to TRBJ1-5, with D hard to call. From germline, CDR1 is LNHDA and CDR2 SQIVND (reference sequence). The CDR3 sequence is 13 residues long. The V gene lost 6 bases and the J gene lost 7 bases, with 13 bases spanning the gap. CDR3 sequence: CASRREPSQPQHF. As DNA, the CDR3 is TGTGCCAGTAGGAGGGAACCGAGCCAGCCCCAGCATTTT.

This rearrangement joins TRBV3-1 (or the pseudogene TRBV3-2) to TRBJ2-3, with 9 bases fitting TRBD2. The CDR3 sequence is 15 residues long. The V gene end was trimmed by 4 bases and the J gene end by 2 bases; junction bases not matched to a gene: 4. The germline V gene has CDR1 LGHDT and CDR2 YNNKEL (reference sequence). CDR3: CASSLTSGSTDTQYF. The CDR3 DNA reads TGTGCCAGCAGCCTGACTAGCGGTTCCACAGATACGCAGTATTTT.

The gene calls are TRBV4-1 and TRBJ2-7, with D possibly being TRBD1 or TRBD2 (5 bases each). The CDR3 is 17 residues long. Trimming took off 3 bases at V and 2 bases at J, with 20 bases between the two ends. From germline, CDR1 is MGHRA and CDR2 YSYEKL. CDR3 nucleotide sequence: TGCGCCAGCAGCCAGTTCCTTTGGGGACGCACTACCTACGAGCAGTACTTC. Encoded protein: CASSQFLWGRTTYEQYF.

The sample holds one count of this clone. The chain uses TRBV13 and TRBJ2-7; D is ambiguous. CDR1 is PRHDT and CDR2 is FYEKMQ in the germline V gene (reference sequence). The CDR3 has 14 amino acids. The V end was cut by 2 bases, the J end by 0 bases, with 8 bases between. CDR3 DNA sequence: TGTGCCAGCAGCTTACTAGGATTCTCCTACGAGCAGTACTTC. This codes for CASSLLGFSYEQYF. Drawing the rest from reference TRBV13 and TRBJ2-7, the complete variable domain is AAGVIQSPRHLIKEKRETATLKCYPIPRHDTVYWYQQGPGQDPQFLISFYEKMQSDKGSIPDRFSAQQFSDYHSELNMSSLELGDSALYFCASSLLGFSYEQYFGPGTRLTVT.

The chain links TRBV7-2 to TRBJ1-2; 10 bases fit TRBD1. Germline lookup yields CDR1 SGHTA and CDR2 FQGNSA. The CDR3 has 14 residues. After removal of 3 bases from V and 7 bases from J, the junction contained 5 bases not matched to a gene. The CDR3 DNA reads as TGTGCCAGCAGCTTCCGACAGGGGGCGCGTGGCTACACCTTC. It is translated as CASSFRQGARGYTF.

The chain uses TRBV5-1 and TRBJ2-5, with TRBD2 as a possible D gene (7 bases). Germline V gene data show CDR1 as SGHRS and CDR2 as YFSETQ. This CDR3 is 16 amino acids long. The V and J ends lost 0 bases and 5 bases respectively, with 17 bases between them. CDR3 DNA: TGCGCCAGCAGCTTGGTATCGGGGGGCTGGATGGAGACCCAGTACTTC. Its translation: CASSLVSGGWMETQYF.

The CDR3 bases are TGTGCCAGCAGCGTAGCTACCGGGGGGGCCTACGAGCAGTACTTC. Amino acids: CASSVATGGAYEQYF. This chain links TRBV9 with TRBJ2-7; the match to TRBD2 covers 8 bases. With V trimmed by 0 bases and J by 2 bases, 4 bases remained unmatched. Germline V gives CDR1 SGDLS, CDR2 YYNGEE. The CDR3 has 15 residues.

This clone has a single count. This chain joins TRBV12-3 or TRBV12-4 and TRBJ2-2, with D hard to call. The CDR3 runs to 13 residues. V lost 5 bases, J lost 3 bases, and 7 bases lay in between. In nucleotides, the CDR3 is TGTGCCAGCAGTCCCCTCTACACCGGGGAGCTGTTTTTT. Its translation is CASSPLYTGELFF.

The chain employs TRBV3-1 (or the pseudogene TRBV3-2) and TRBJ1-1; D is undetermined. Germline CDR1 reads LGHDT; CDR2 reads YNNKEL (reference sequence). V was trimmed by 3 bases and J by 0 bases, leaving 8 bases between them. The CDR3 is 14 residues long. Written as DNA, the CDR3 is TGTGCCAGCAGCCACCTCTCGATGAACACTGAAGCTTTCTTT. Protein product: CASSHLSMNTEAFF.

This chain joins TRBV10-1 and TRBJ2-6; D may match TRBD1 or TRBD2 (5 bases each). V lost 0 bases to trimming and J lost 4 bases, with 10 bases between them. Germline values: CDR1 WNHNN, CDR2 SYGVQD (reference sequence). The CDR3 is made up of 16 amino acids. CDR3 sequence reads: CASSESRGSGANVLTF. The CDR3 nucleotides are TGCGCCAGCAGTGAGTCCCGGGGCTCCGGGGCCAACGTCCTGACTTTC.

This clone appeared a single time. The chain is built from TRBV4-1 and TRBJ2-3, with 9 bases lining up with TRBD1. The CDR3 is made up of 15 amino acids. Germline values: CDR1 MGHRA, CDR2 YSYEKL. V lost 3 bases and J lost 2; bases outside the gene matches: 3. The CDR3 bases are TGCGCCAGCAGCCATGGGACAGGGTTCACAGATACGCAGTATTTT. It yields the protein CASSHGTGFTDTQYF.

This chain uses TRBV27 with TRBJ1-4; a possible D gene is TRBD1 (6 bases). Germline values: CDR1 MNHEY, CDR2 SMNVEV (reference sequence). There are 18 residues in the CDR3. V shed 1 base and J shed 3 bases, with 18 bases lying between them. CDR3 in amino acids: CASSLWAGAPGANEKLFF. The DNA of the CDR3 is TGTGCCAGCAGTTTATGGGCCGGAGCCCCAGGGGCTAATGAAAAACTGTTTTTT.

This chain uses TRBV7-8 with TRBJ1-1; TRBD1 matches 8 bases. Germline values: CDR1 SGHVS, CDR2 FQNEAQ. V dropped 5 bases and J dropped 3; count of bases not matched to a gene: 8. There are 15 residues in the CDR3. Here the CDR3 DNA reads TGTGCCAGCAGCCCCGGACAGGGAACTCACACTGAAGCTTTCTTT. Its protein product is CASSPGQGTHTEAFF.

This clone was counted only a few times. The sample contains more than one DNA sequence encoding this CDR3. The rearrangement uses TRBV28 and TRBJ2-7; D is uncertain. Trimming cost V 4 bases and J 3 bases, with 4 bases left between them. CDR3 size: 11 residues. The germline V gene has CDR1 MDHEN and CDR2 SYDVKM. In DNA form, the CDR3 reads TGTGCCAGCAGTTCCTTCTACGAGCAGTACTTC. This codes for CASSSFYEQYF.

In its sample, this clone was seen a few times. The chain links TRBV10-3 to TRBJ2-3; a weak D match, TRBD2 (5 bases). Germline loops: CDR1 ENHRY, CDR2 SYGVKD. V lost 6 bases to trimming and J lost 2 bases, with 18 bases between them. CDR3 length: 16 residues. Written as DNA, the CDR3 is TGTGCCATCAGCCTAACTAGAACCTTGATCACAGATACGCAGTATTTT. It codes for CAISLTRTLITDTQYF.

V is TRBV28 and J is TRBJ1-5; 11 positions match TRBD1. The V and J ends lost 2 bases and 7 bases, in that order; junction bases with no gene match: 13. This CDR3 has 18 residues. Germline V gene data show CDR1 as MDHEN and CDR2 as SYDVKM. The CDR3, as DNA: TGTGCCAGCAGTTTAGTCCCGGGACAGGGGGTTGTTGGGCAGCCCCAGCATTTT. It codes for CASSLVPGQGVVGQPQHF.

The V call is TRBV6-1, the J call TRBJ1-2; D gene unclear. Trimming took off 3 bases at V and 9 bases at J, with 11 bases between the two ends. The CDR3 is 12 residues long. CDR1 is MNHNS, CDR2 SASEGT, per germline. The CDR3 nucleotides read TGTGCCAGCAGTGAGACCCTCAATAGCTACACCTTC. This codes for CASSETLNSYTF.

The chain has TRBV7-6 and TRBJ2-7, with a possible D match to TRBD2 (5 bases). This CDR3 region has 16 residues. V gave up 1 base and J gave up 7 bases, with 20 bases separating them. Germline lookup yields CDR1 SGHVS and CDR2 FNYEAQ. The CDR3 region is CASSLEPGLALREQYF. As DNA, the CDR3 is TGTGCCAGCAGCTTAGAACCCGGACTCGCGTTGCGGGAGCAGTACTTC.